Reported below is one TCR beta chain. The sample is drawn from a study of control samples from healthy donors and cancer patients. The table came from immunoSEQ multiplex PCR; TCRdb's copy has only in-frame clones and leaves some out. The profile shows around 100,000 clones, over 85% of them singletons. The length of the CDR3 is 13 residues. V lost 1 base and J 2 bases, leaving 5 bases between the germline ends. Germline CDR1 reads LGHNA; CDR2 reads YSLEER. Sequencing was done on a sample of blood. The genes are TRBV4-3 and TRBJ2-5; D is ambiguous. The TCR comes from a human donor in good health. The donor label of this sample is uncertain. The CDR3 region has the DNA TGCGCCAGCAGCCAAGGACGTCAAGAGACCCAGTACTTC. Amino acids: CASSQGRQETQYF.